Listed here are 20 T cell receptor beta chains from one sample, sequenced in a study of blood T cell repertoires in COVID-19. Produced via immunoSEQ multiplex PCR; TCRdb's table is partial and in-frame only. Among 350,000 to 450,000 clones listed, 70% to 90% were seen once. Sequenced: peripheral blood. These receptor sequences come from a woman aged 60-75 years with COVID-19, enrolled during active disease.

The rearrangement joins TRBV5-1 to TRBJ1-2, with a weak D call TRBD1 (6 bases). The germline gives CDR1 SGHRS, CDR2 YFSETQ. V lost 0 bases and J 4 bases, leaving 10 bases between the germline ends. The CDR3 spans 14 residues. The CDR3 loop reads CASSLGQAAYGYTF. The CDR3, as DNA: TGCGCCAGCAGCTTGGGACAGGCCGCCTATGGCTACACCTTC.

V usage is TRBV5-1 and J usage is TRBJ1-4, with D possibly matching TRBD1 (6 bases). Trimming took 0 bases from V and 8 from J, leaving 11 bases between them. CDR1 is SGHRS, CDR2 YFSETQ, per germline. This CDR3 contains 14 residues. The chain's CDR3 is CASSLEPGEEKLFF. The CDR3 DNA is TGCGCCAGCAGCTTGGAGCCAGGGGAGGAAAAACTGTTTTTT.

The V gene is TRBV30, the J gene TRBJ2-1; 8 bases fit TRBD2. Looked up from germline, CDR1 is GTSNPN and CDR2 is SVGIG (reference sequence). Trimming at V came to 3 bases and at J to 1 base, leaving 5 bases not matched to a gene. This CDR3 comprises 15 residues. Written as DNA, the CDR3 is TGTGCCTGGAGAAATGCGGGGGGTTCCTACAATGAGCAGTTCTTC. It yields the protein CAWRNAGGSYNEQFF.

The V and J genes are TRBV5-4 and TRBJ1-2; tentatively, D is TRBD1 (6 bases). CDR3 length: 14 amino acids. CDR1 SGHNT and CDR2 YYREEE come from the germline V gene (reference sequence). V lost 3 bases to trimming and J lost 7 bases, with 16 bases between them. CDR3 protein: CASSSDPGGAGYTF. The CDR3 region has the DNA TGTGCCAGCAGCTCGGATCCGGGGGGGGCTGGCTACACCTTC.

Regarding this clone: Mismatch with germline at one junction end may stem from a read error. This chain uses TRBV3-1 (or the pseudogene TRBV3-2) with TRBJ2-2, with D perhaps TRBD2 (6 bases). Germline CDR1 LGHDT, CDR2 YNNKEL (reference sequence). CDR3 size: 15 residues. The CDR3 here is CASSKDYAGTGELFF. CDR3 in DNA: TGTGCCAGCAGCAAAGACTATGCGGGAACCGGGGAGCTGTTTTTT.

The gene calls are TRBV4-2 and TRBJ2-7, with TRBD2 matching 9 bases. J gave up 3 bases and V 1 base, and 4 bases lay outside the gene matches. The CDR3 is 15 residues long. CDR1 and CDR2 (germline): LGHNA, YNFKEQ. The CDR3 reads CASSQGRGGGYEQYF. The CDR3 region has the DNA TGTGCCAGCAGCCAAGGGCGCGGGGGGGGCTACGAGCAGTACTTC.

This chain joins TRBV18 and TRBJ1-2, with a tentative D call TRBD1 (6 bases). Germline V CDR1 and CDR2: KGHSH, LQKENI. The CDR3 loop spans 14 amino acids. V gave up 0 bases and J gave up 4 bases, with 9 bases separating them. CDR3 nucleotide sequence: TGTGCCAGCTCACCACCGGGGGCATCCTATGGCTACACCTTC. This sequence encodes CASSPPGASYGYTF. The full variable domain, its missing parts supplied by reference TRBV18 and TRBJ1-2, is NAGVMQNPRHLVRRRGQEARLRCSPMKGHSHVYWYRQLPEEGLKFMVYLQKENIIDESGMPKERFSAEFPKEGPSILRIQQVVRGDSAAYFCASSPPGASYGYTFGSGTRLTVV.

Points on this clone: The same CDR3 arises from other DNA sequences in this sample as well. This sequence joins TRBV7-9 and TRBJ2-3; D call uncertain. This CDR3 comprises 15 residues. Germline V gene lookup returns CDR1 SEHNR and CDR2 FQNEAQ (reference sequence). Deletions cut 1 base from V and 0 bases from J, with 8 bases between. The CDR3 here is CASSLGTGSTDTQYF. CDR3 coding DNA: TGTGCCAGCAGCTTAGGAACGGGTAGCACAGATACGCAGTATTTT.

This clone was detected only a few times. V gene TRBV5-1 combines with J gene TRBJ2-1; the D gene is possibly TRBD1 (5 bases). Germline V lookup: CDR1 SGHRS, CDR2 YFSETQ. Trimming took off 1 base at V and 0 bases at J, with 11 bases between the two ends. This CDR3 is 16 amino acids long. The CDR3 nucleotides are TGCGCCAGCAGCTTGTCGACAGTTTACTCCTACAATGAGCAGTTCTTC. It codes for CASSLSTVYSYNEQFF.

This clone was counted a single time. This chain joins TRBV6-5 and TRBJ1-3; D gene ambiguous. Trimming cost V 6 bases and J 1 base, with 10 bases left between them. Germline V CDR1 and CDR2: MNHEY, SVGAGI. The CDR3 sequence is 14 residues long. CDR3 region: CASSSRLSGNTIYF. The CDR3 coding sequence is TGTGCCAGCAGCTCCCGGTTGTCTGGAAACACCATATATTTT.

CDR3 region: CASSPEFRSSGAFF. The CDR3 DNA reads TGTGCCAGCTCCCCCGAATTTCGATCGTCGGGAGCTTTCTTT. The V call is TRBV25-1, the J call TRBJ1-1, with D unclear. Trimming cost V 8 bases and J 10 bases, with 23 bases left between them. The CDR3 runs 14 residues. Germline V gene sequence: CDR1 MGHDK, CDR2 SYGVNS.

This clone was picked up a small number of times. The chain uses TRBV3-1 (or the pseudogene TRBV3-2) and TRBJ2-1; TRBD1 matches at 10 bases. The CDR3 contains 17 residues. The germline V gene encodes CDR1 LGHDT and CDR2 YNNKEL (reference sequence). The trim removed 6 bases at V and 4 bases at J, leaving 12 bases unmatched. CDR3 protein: CASRQRPTGGFYNEQFF. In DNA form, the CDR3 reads TGTGCCAGCAGGCAGAGACCGACAGGGGGCTTTTACAATGAGCAGTTCTTC.

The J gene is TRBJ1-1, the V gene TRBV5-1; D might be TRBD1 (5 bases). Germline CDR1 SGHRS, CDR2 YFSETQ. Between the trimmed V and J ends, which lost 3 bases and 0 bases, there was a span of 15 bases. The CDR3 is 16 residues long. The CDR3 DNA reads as TGCGCCAGCAGCTGGGGCCTACAGAACATGAACACTGAAGCTTTCTTT. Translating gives CASSWGLQNMNTEAFF.

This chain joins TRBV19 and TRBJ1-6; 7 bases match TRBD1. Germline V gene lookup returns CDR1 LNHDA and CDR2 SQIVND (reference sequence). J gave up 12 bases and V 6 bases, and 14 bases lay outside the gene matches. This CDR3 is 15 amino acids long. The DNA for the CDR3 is TGTGCCAGTAGCCAACCCTCCACAGGGGAGAGACCCCTCCACTTT. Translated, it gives CASSQPSTGERPLHF.

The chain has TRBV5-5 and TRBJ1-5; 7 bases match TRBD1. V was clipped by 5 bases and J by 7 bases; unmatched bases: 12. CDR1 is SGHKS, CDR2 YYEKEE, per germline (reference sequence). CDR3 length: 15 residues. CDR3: CASSSTGMGRQPQHF. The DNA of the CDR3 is TGTGCCAGCAGTTCGACAGGGATGGGACGGCAGCCCCAGCATTTT.

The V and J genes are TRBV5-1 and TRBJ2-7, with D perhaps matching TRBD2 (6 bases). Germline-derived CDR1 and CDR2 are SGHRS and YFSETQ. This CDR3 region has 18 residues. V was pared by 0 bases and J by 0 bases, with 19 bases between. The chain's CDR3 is CASSLDAGFTSYSYEQYF. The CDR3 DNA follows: TGCGCCAGCAGCTTGGACGCGGGGTTCACCTCTTACTCCTACGAGCAGTACTTC.

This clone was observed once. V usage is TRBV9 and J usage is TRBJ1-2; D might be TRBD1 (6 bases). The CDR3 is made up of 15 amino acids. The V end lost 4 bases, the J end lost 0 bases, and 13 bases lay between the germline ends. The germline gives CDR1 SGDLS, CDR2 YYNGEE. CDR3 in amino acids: CASSWGQGANYGYTF. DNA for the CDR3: TGTGCCAGCAGCTGGGGGCAGGGAGCTAACTATGGCTACACCTTC. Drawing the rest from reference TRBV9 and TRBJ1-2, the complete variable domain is DSGVTQTPKHLITATGQRVTLRCSPRSGDLSVYWYQQSLDQGLQFLIQYYNGEERAKGNILERFSAQQFPDLHSELNLSSLELGDSALYFCASSWGQGANYGYTFGSGTRLTVV.

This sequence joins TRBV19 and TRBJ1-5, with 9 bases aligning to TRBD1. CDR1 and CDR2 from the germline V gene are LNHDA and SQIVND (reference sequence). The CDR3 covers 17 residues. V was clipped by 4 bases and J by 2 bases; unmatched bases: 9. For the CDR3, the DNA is TGTGCCAGTAGTAAACAGGGGGCGATGGGTGGCAATCAGCCCCAGCATTTT. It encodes CASSKQGAMGGNQPQHF.

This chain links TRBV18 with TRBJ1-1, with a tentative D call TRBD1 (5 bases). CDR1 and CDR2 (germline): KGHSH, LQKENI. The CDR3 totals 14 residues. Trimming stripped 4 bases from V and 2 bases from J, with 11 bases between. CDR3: CASSRSTGNTEAFF. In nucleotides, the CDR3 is TGTGCCAGCTCACGATCTACAGGAAACACTGAAGCTTTCTTT. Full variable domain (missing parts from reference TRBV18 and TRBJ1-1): NAGVMQNPRHLVRRRGQEARLRCSPMKGHSHVYWYRQLPEEGLKFMVYLQKENIIDESGMPKERFSAEFPKEGPSILRIQQVVRGDSAAYFCASSRSTGNTEAFFGQGTRLTVV.

CDR3 coding DNA: TGTGCCATCAGTGAGGCGGGATTGAGCAATCAGCCCCAGCATTTT. Translation: CAISEAGLSNQPQHF. The chain carries TRBV10-3 and TRBJ1-5, with D unclear. Trimming cost V 2 bases and J 1 base, with 9 bases left between them. Germline CDR1 and CDR2: ENHRY and SYGVKD. The CDR3 totals 15 residues.